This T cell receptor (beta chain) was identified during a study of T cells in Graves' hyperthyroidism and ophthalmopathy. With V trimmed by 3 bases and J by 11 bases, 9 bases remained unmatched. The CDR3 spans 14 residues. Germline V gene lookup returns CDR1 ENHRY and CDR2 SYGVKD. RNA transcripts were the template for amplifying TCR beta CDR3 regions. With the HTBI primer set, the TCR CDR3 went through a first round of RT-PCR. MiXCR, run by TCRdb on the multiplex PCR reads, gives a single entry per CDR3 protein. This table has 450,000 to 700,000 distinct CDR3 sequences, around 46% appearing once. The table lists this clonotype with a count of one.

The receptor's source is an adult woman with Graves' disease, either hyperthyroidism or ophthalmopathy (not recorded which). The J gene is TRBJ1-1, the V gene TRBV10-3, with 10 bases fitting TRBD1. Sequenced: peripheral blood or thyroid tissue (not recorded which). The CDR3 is CAISDAGTGDSAFF. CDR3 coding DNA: TGTGCCATCAGTGATGCCGGGACAGGGGATTCTGCTTTCTTT.